This TCR beta chain was profiled in a study of blood T cell repertoires in COVID-19. Study-wide background: Nucleic acid was either cDNA or gDNA, and it came from T cells, B-cell-depleted T cells, or PBMCs.

The germline V and J ends were trimmed by 2 bases and 3 bases, with 5 bases remaining between them. Germline V gene lookup returns CDR1 LNHDA and CDR2 SQIVND (reference sequence). The CDR3 covers 13 residues. Some clones are missing from TCRdb's copy, which holds only in-frame ones; the method was immunoSEQ multiplex PCR. The table shows under 250,000 clones, with 86% occurring only once. The sequence derives from a woman between 55 and 75 years old who had recovered from COVID-19. The chain couples TRBV19 to TRBJ2-1; D ambiguous. Sequenced sample: peripheral blood. CDR3 residues: CASSISSYNEQFF. The CDR3 DNA is TGTGCCAGTAGTATATCCAGCTACAATGAGCAGTTCTTC.